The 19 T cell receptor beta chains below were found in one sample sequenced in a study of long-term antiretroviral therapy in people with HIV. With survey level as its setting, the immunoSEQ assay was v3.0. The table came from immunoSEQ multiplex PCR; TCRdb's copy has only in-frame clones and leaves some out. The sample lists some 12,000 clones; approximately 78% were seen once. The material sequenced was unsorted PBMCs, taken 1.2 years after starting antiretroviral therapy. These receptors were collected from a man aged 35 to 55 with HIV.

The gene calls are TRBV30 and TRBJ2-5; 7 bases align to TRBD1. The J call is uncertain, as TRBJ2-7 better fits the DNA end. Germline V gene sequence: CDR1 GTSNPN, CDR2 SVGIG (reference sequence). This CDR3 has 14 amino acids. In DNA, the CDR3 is TGTGCCTGGAGTGGGGACAGTTACTCCTACGAGCAGTACTTC. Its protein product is CAWSGDSYSYEQYF.

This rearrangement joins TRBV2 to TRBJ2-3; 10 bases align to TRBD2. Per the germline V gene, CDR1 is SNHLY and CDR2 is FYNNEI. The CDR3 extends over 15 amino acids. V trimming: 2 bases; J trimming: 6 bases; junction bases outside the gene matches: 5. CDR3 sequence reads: CASSELAGAGDTQYF. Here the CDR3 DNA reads TGTGCCAGCAGTGAACTAGCGGGGGCGGGGGATACGCAGTATTTT.

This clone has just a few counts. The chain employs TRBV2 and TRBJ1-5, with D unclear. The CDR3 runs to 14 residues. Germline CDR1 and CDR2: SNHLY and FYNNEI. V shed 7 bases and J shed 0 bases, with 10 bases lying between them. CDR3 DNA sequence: TGTGCCAGCACTCCCGGTTATAGCAATCAGCCCCAGCATTTT. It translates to CASTPGYSNQPQHF.

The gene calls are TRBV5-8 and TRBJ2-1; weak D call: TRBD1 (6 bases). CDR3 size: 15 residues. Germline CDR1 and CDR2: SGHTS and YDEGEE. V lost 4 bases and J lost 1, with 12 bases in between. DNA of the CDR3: TGTGCCAGCAGCGACTTACAGGGTTCCTACAATGAGCAGTTCTTC. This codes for CASSDLQGSYNEQFF.

This CDR3 reads CASSPRDGSNTGELFF. CDR3 DNA sequence: TGTGCCAGCAGCCCCAGGGACGGATCAAACACCGGGGAGCTGTTTTTT. This chain connects TRBV11-3 to TRBJ2-2, with D perhaps assigned TRBD1 or TRBD2 (5 bases each). Trimming stripped 5 bases from V and 2 bases from J, with 15 bases between. The CDR3 runs to 16 residues. Germline values: CDR1 SGHNT, CDR2 YENEEA.

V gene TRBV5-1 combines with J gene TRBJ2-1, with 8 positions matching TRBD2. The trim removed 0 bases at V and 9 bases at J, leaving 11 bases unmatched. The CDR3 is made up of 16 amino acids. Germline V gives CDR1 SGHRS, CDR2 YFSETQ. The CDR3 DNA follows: TGCGCCAGCAGCTTGGGGCGGGGGGCCCGCAATAGTGAGCAGTTCTTC. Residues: CASSLGRGARNSEQFF.

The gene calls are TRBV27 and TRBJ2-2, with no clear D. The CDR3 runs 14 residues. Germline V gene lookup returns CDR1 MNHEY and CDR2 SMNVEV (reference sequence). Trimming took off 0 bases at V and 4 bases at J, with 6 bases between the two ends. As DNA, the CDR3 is TGTGCCAGCAGTTTATCGAGGCCCACCGGGGAGCTGTTTTTT. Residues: CASSLSRPTGELFF.

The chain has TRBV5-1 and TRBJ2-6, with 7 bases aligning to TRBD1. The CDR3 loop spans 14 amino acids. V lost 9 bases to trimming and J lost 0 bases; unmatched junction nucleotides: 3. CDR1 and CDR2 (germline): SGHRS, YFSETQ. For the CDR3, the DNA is TGCGCCACCCGGGACAGCTCTGGGGCCAACGTCCTGACTTTC. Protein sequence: CATRDSSGANVLTF. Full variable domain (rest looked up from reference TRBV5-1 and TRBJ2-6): KAGVTQTPRYLIKTRGQQVTLSCSPISGHRSVSWYQQTPGQGLQFLFEYFSETQRNKGNFPGRFSGRQFSNSRSEMNVSTLELGDSALYLCATRDSSGANVLTFGAGSRLTVL.

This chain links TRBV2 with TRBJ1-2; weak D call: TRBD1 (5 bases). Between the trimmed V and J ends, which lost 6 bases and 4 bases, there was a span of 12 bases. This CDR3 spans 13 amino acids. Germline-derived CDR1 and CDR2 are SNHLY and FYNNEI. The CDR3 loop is CASSITGTYGYTF. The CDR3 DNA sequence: TGTGCCAGCAGCATCACAGGAACCTATGGCTACACCTTC.

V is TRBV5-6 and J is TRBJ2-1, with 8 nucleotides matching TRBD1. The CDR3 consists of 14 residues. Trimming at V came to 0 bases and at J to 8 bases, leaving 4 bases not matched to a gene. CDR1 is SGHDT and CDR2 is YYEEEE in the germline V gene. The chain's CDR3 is CASSLGQGMDEQFF. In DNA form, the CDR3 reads TGTGCCAGCAGCTTGGGACAGGGGATGGATGAGCAGTTCTTC.

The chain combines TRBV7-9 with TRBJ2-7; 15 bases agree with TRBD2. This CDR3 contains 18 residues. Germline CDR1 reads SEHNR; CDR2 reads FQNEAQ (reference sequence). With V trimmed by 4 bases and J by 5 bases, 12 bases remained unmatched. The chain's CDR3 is CASSSPVRTSGGAHEQYF. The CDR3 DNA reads TGTGCCAGCAGCTCACCAGTAAGGACTAGCGGGGGGGCACACGAGCAGTACTTC. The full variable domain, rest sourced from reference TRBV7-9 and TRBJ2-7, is DTGVSQNPRHKITKRGQNVTFRCDPISEHNRLYWYRQTLGQGPEFLTYFQNEAQLEKSRLLSDRFSAERPKGSFSTLEIQRTEQGDSAMYLCASSSPVRTSGGAHEQYFGPGTRLTVT.

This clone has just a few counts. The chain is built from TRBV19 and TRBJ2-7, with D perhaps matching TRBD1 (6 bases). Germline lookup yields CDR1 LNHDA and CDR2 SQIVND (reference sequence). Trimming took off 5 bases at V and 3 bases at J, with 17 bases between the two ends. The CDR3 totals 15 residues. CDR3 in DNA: TGTGCCAGTAGTGGGGCAGGGGCTTTCCTCTACGAGCAGTACTTC. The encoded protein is CASSGAGAFLYEQYF.

CDR3 sequence reads: CASSGGTGNTGELFF. The CDR3, as DNA: TGTGCCAGCAGCGGCGGGACAGGAAACACCGGGGAGCTGTTTTTT. The chain combines TRBV9 with TRBJ2-2; 8 bases align to TRBD1. Per germline, CDR1 SGDLS and CDR2 YYNGEE. V lost 3 bases, J lost 2 bases, and 3 bases stayed unmatched. The CDR3 consists of 15 residues.

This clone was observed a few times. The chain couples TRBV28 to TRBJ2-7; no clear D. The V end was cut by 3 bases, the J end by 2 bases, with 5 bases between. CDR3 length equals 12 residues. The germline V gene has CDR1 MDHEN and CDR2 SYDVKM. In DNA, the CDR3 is TGTGCCAGCAGTTTGCAGCCCTACGAGCAGTACTTC. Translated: CASSLQPYEQYF.

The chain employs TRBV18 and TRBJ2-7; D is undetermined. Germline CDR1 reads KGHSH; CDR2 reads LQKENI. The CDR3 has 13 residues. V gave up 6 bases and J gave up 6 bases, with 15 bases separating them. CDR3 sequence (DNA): TGTGCCAGCTCGCCCTTGGGCTGGGGCGAGCAGTACTTC. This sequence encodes CASSPLGWGEQYF.

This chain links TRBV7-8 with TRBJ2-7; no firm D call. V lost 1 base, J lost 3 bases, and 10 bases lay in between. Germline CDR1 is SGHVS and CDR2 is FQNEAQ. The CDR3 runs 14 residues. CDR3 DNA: TGTGCCAGCAGCTTAGAGCTTTTGTTCTACGAGCAGTACTTC. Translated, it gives CASSLELLFYEQYF.

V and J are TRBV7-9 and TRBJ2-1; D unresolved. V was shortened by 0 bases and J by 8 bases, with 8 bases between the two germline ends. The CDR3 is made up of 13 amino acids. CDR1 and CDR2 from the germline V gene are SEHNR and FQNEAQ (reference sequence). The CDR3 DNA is TGTGCCAGCAGCTTAGCGAGGCTCGATGAGCAGTTCTTC. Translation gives CASSLARLDEQFF.

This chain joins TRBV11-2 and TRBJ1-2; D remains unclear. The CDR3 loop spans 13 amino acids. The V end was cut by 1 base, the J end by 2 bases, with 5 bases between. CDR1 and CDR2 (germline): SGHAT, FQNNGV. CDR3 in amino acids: CASSLGRNYGYTF. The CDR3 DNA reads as TGTGCCAGCAGCTTAGGTCGAAACTATGGCTACACCTTC.

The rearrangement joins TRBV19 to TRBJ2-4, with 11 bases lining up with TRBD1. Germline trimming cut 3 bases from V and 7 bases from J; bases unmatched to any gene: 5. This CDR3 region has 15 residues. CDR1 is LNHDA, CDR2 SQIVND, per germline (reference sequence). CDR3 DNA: TGTGCCAGTAGTATTAACGGACAGGGGGCGAACATTCAGTACTTC. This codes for CASSINGQGANIQYF.